A single sample gave rise to the 21 T cell receptor beta chains below, sequenced in a study of blood T cells in healthy people across ages. Sample-barcoded 5' priming and a J-beta primer mix drove a second PCR of 7 to 11 cycles. From the 5' RACE reads, TCRdb called clonotypes with MiXCR, one entry per CDR3 protein. This table has hundreds of thousands of distinct CDR3 sequences, approximately 49% appearing once. The sequencing input was blood. These TCRs come from a woman aged 55-69 years in good health.

This chain links TRBV5-1 with TRBJ1-1, with TRBD1 matching over 10 bases. With 3 bases clipped from V and 1 base from J, the junction kept 6 bases outside the gene matches. Germline CDR1 is SGHRS and CDR2 is YFSETQ. The CDR3 covers 16 residues. CDR3 DNA sequence: TGCGCCAGCAGCTGGAGGGACAGGGGATGGAACACTGAAGCTTTCTTT. This codes for CASSWRDRGWNTEAFF.

The chain is built from TRBV6-1 and TRBJ2-5; a weak D match, TRBD2 (5 bases). The J call is uncertain, as TRBJ2-7 better fits the DNA end. The CDR3 extends over 15 amino acids. CDR1 MNHNS and CDR2 SASEGT come from the germline V gene. CDR3 sequence (DNA): TGTGCCAGCAGTGAAGGTGGGTCAGGAGGTAACGAGCAGTACTTC. Protein product: CASSEGGSGGNEQYF.

The chain has TRBV10-3 and TRBJ2-7; 7 nucleotides match TRBD2. Germline CDR1 is ENHRY and CDR2 is SYGVKD. The V gene end was trimmed by 10 bases and the J gene end by 4 bases; junction bases not matched to a gene: 16. The CDR3 has 15 residues. Written as DNA, the CDR3 is TGTGCCACCCAACTGATAGCTAGCGGAGATTACGAGCAGTACTTC. Protein: CATQLIASGDYEQYF.

This clonotype was found a few times. The chain couples TRBV20-1 to TRBJ2-4, with 9 bases that match TRBD2. The DNA end is a closer match to TRBJ2-7, so the J assignment may be wrong. Germline lookup yields CDR1 DFQATT and CDR2 SNEGSKA (reference sequence). The CDR3 is 13 amino acids. This CDR3 reads CSASRREGYEQYF. CDR3 DNA sequence: TGCAGTGCTAGTAGGCGGGAGGGGTACGAGCAGTACTTC.

The V call is TRBV27, the J call TRBJ2-3; no firm D call. Germline CDR1 MNHEY, CDR2 SMNVEV (reference sequence). CDR3 size: 12 residues. The V gene lost 6 bases and the J gene lost 4 bases, with 8 bases spanning the gap. The CDR3: CASRLSPDTQYF. CDR3 nucleotides: TGTGCCAGCAGGTTAAGCCCAGATACGCAGTATTTT.

To note about this clonotype: A much larger clone lies a single base off, so this may be a read error. V and J are TRBV10-3 and TRBJ2-7; either TRBD1 or TRBD2 may supply D (5 bases each). Germline V gene data show CDR1 as ENHRY and CDR2 as SYGVKD. CDR3 length: 17 amino acids. CDR3 in amino acids: CTISVLGTESSYNEQYF. In nucleotides, the CDR3 is TGTACCATCAGTGTCCTTGGGACGGAGAGCTCCTACAATGAGCAGTACTTC.

The V gene is TRBV4-3, the J gene TRBJ2-6, with a weak D call TRBD2 (6 bases). Germline assignment: CDR1 LGHNA and CDR2 YSLEER. The CDR3 loop spans 16 amino acids. Trimming left V 3 bases short and J 4 bases short, with 13 bases between. The CDR3 region is CASSQYGGSGANVLTF. CDR3 sequence (DNA): TGCGCCAGCAGCCAGTACGGGGGTTCCGGGGCCAACGTCCTGACTTTC.

This clonotype occurred a few times. This chain links TRBV20-1 with TRBJ2-7, with TRBD2 identical over 7 bases. Germline CDR1 and CDR2: DFQATT and SNEGSKA (reference sequence). The CDR3 is made up of 14 amino acids. V lost 0 bases and J lost 5; bases outside the gene matches: 7. The CDR3 nucleotides are TGCAGTGCTAGAGAGGGGACTAACCGCCACGAGCAGTACTTC. It is translated as CSAREGTNRHEQYF.

This clonotype came up once. The chain carries TRBV10-3 and TRBJ2-2, with D perhaps TRBD2 (6 bases). Trimming left V 3 bases short and J 6 bases short, with 11 bases between. The CDR3 spans 14 residues. CDR1 is ENHRY and CDR2 is SYGVKD in the germline V gene. This chain's CDR3 is CAISELREAGELFF. The CDR3 nucleotides are TGTGCCATCAGTGAATTAAGGGAGGCCGGGGAGCTGTTTTTT.

This clonotype was observed at least ten times. J is TRBJ2-5 and V is TRBV20-1, with TRBD2 identical over 11 bases. In germline, CDR1 is DFQATT, CDR2 SNEGSKA (reference sequence). This CDR3 has 15 amino acids. V was clipped by 5 bases and J by 2 bases; unmatched bases: 7. CDR3 nucleotide sequence: TGCAGTGCTTATCCTAGCGGGAGGAATCAAGAGACCCAGTACTTC. Residues: CSAYPSGRNQETQYF.

V is TRBV6-1 and J is TRBJ1-6; D is unresolved. The CDR3 consists of 14 residues. The V gene's germline CDR1 is MNHNS and CDR2 SASEGT. The V and J ends lost 2 bases and 7 bases respectively, with 9 bases between them. CDR3 sequence (DNA): TGTGCCAGCAGTGAAAGCCAGAGCAATTCACCCCTCCACTTT. Amino acid sequence: CASSESQSNSPLHF.

This clonotype came up once. A read error may account for a junction end that differs from germline. CDR3 loop: CSARRPGLHNEQFF. The CDR3 nucleotides are TGTAGTGCTAGGCGACCGGGACTACACAATGAGCAGTTCTTC. This chain uses TRBV20-1 with TRBJ2-1; the match to TRBD2 covers 7 bases. Per the germline V gene, CDR1 is DFQATT and CDR2 is SNEGSKA (reference sequence). The CDR3 length is 14 residues.

This clonotype was seen more than once but under ten times. This chain connects TRBV3-1 to TRBJ2-1, with 10 bases that match TRBD2. Germline values: CDR1 LGHDT, CDR2 YNNKEL (reference sequence). The CDR3 is 18 residues long. Trimming cost V 0 bases and J 5 bases; bases outside gene matches: 10. The CDR3, as DNA: TGTGCCAGCAGCCAAGATATAGGGACTAGCGCTCGAAACAATGAGCAGTTCTTC. Translated, it gives CASSQDIGTSARNNEQFF.

This clonotype was counted a few times. This chain joins TRBV12-3 or TRBV12-4 and TRBJ1-2, with D perhaps matching TRBD1 (5 bases). V lost 2 bases to trimming and J lost 7 bases, with 11 bases between them. This CDR3 comprises 13 residues. CDR3 sequence (DNA): TGTGCCAGCAGTTTAAAAGGGACGGGTGGCTACACCTTC. It is translated as CASSLKGTGGYTF.

The chain joins TRBV12-3 or TRBV12-4 to TRBJ2-3; D is perhaps TRBD2 (7 bases). The CDR3 runs to 16 residues. V lost 1 base and J 7 bases, leaving 18 bases between the germline ends. The CDR3 sequence: CASSLGGGGQRNTQYF. The CDR3 DNA reads as TGTGCCAGCAGTTTAGGAGGGGGGGGGCAGCGGAATACGCAGTATTTT.

This clonotype was seen many times. The chain links TRBV7-2 to TRBJ1-1; D is perhaps TRBD1 (5 bases). V dropped 5 bases and J dropped 7 bases, with 23 bases sitting between them. The CDR3 has 16 residues. The germline CDR1 and CDR2 sequences are SGHTA and FQGNSA. The CDR3, as DNA: TGTGCCAGCAGCAATGACGGGACTTCGGGCTTCGGTGAAGCTTTCTTT. Translating gives CASSNDGTSGFGEAFF.

This clonotype was seen only a few times. The chain has TRBV4-3 and TRBJ2-4; no reliable D call. Germline V gene lookup returns CDR1 LGHNA and CDR2 YSLEER. The CDR3 sequence is 15 residues long. Trimming cost V 0 bases and J 5 bases, with 11 bases left between them. Written as DNA, the CDR3 is TGCGCCAGCAGCCAAGATATAGGAGTTCAAAACATTCAGTACTTC. Its translation is CASSQDIGVQNIQYF.

The J gene is TRBJ1-3, the V gene TRBV25-1, with D possibly TRBD1 on 5 matching bases. The V end lost 1 base, the J end lost 2 bases, and 15 bases lay between the germline ends. Germline CDR1 is MGHDK and CDR2 is SYGVNS. This CDR3 comprises 17 residues. CDR3 protein: CASSEFVGQGAGNTIYF. CDR3 bases: TGTGCCAGCAGTGAATTCGTTGGCCAGGGCGCTGGAAACACCATATATTTT. Supplemented by reference TRBV25-1 and TRBJ1-3, the full variable domain reads EADIYQTPRYLVIGTGKKITLECSQTMGHDKMYWYQQDPGMELHLIHYSYGVNSTEKGDLSSESTVSRIRTEHFPLTLESARPSHTSQYLCASSEFVGQGAGNTIYFGEGSWLTVV.

This rearrangement joins TRBV5-1 to TRBJ2-5; a weak D match, TRBD2 (7 bases). Germline assignment: CDR1 SGHRS and CDR2 YFSETQ. The CDR3 has 17 amino acids. V was cut by 1 base and J by 5 bases, with 21 bases left in between. CDR3 protein: CASSLQQAGHAGETQYF. CDR3 DNA sequence: TGCGCCAGCAGCTTGCAACAAGCGGGACACGCGGGGGAGACCCAGTACTTC. Together with reference TRBV5-1 and TRBJ2-5, the CDR3 gives the full variable domain: KAGVTQTPRYLIKTRGQQVTLSCSPISGHRSVSWYQQTPGQGLQFLFEYFSETQRNKGNFPGRFSGRQFSNSRSEMNVSTLELGDSALYLCASSLQQAGHAGETQYFGPGTRLLVL.

This clonotype was detected only a few times. This chain links TRBV4-3 with TRBJ2-6; D possibly corresponds to TRBD1 (7 bases). This CDR3 is built from 18 residues. V shed 4 bases and J shed 0 bases, with 16 bases lying between them. CDR1 and CDR2 (germline): LGHNA, YSLEER. The CDR3 reads CASSPAGQRFSGANVLTF. The CDR3 DNA reads as TGCGCCAGCAGCCCGGCGGGACAGAGGTTCTCTGGGGCCAACGTCCTGACTTTC.

This sequence joins TRBV5-1 and TRBJ2-7; TRBD2 aligns across 7 bases. The CDR3 extends over 14 amino acids. Germline CDR1 and CDR2: SGHRS and YFSETQ. The ends lost 0 bases at V and 4 bases at J; junction bases unmatched: 4. The CDR3 DNA is TGCGCCAGCAGCTTGGTTGGACTAGGGTACGAGCAGTACTTC. This translates into CASSLVGLGYEQYF.